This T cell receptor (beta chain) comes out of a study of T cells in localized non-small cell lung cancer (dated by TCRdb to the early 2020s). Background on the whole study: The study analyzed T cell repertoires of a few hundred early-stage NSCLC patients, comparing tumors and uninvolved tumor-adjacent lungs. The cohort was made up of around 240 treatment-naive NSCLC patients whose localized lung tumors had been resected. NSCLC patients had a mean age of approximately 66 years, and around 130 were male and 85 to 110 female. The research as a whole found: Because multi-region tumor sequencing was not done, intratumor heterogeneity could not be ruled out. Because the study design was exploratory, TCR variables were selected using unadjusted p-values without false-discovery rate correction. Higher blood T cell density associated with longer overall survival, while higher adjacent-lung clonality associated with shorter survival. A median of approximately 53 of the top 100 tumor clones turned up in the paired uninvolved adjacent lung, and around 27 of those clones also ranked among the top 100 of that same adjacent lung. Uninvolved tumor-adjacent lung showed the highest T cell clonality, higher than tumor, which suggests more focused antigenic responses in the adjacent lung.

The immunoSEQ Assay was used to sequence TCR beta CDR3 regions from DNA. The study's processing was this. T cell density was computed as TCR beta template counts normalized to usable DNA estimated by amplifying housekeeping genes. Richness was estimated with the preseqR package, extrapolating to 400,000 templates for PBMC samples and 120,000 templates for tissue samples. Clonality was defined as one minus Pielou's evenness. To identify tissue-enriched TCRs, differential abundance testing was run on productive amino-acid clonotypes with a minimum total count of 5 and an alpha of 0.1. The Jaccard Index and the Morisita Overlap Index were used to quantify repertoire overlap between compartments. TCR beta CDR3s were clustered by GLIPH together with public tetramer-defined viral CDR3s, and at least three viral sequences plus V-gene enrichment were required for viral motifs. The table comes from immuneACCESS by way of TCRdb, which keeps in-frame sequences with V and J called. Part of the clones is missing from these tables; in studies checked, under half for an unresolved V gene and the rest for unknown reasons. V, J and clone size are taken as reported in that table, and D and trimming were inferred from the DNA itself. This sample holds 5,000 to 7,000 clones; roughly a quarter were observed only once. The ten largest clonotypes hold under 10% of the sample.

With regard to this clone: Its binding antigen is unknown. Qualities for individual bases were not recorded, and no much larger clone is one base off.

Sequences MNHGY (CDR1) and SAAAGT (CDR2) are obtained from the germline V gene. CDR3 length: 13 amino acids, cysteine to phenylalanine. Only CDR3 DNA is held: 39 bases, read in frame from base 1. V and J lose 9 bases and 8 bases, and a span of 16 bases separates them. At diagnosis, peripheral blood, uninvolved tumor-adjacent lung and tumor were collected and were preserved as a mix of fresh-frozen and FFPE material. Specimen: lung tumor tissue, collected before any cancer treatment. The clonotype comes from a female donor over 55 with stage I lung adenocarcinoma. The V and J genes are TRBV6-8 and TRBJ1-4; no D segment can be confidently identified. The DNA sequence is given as TGTGCCAGGGTTCGGGTCTTGGGGGAAAAACTGTTTTTT. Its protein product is CARVRVLGEKLFF.